What follows are 8 T cell receptor beta chains derived from one specimen sequenced in a study of T cell responses to AZD1222 COVID-19 vaccine. Generated by immunoSEQ multiplex PCR, the TCRdb table keeps only in-frame clones and is missing some. In the table there are 80,000 to 100,000 clones, roughly nine tenths of which are singletons. This material consisted of peripheral blood, taken on day 0 of MenACWY control vaccination. The receptors here all came from an adult in good health.

The chain combines TRBV9 with TRBJ1-1; no definite D call. V was shortened by 3 bases and J by 1 base, with 13 bases between the two germline ends. The CDR3 loop spans 15 amino acids. Germline V lookup: CDR1 SGDLS, CDR2 YYNGEE. The DNA of the CDR3 is TGTGCCAGCAGCGCCCAAGAGAACCAGAACACTGAAGCTTTCTTT. This translates into CASSAQENQNTEAFF.

The gene calls are TRBV6-5 and TRBJ2-2; 9 bases are shared with TRBD2. Germline V gene lookup returns CDR1 MNHEY and CDR2 SVGAGI. V was clipped by 6 bases and J by 6 bases; unmatched bases: 8. The CDR3 consists of 15 residues. CDR3 in amino acids: CASSYLAGSAGELFF. The CDR3 DNA sequence: TGTGCCAGCAGCTATCTAGCGGGGTCGGCCGGGGAGCTGTTTTTT.

The chain uses TRBV3-1 (or the pseudogene TRBV3-2) and TRBJ2-1; possibly TRBD1 or TRBD2 for D (6 bases each). V was cut by 7 bases and J by 8 bases, with 15 bases left in between. The CDR3 is 13 amino acids. The germline gives CDR1 LGHDT, CDR2 YNNKEL (reference sequence). CDR3 DNA: TGTGCCAGCAACTTTAGGGGGGCCGATGAGCAGTTCTTC. Amino acid sequence: CASNFRGADEQFF.

Written as DNA, the CDR3 is TGTGCCAGAAAGGGACAGAATAATTCACCCCTCCACTTT. Its protein is CARKGQNNSPLHF. This rearrangement joins TRBV2 to TRBJ1-6, with TRBD1 identical over 7 bases. V lost 9 bases, J lost 5 bases, and 4 bases stayed unmatched. Germline V CDR1 and CDR2: SNHLY, FYNNEI. The CDR3 is 13 amino acids.

This clone came up once. The chain combines TRBV7-2 with TRBJ1-1; tentatively, D is TRBD1 (5 bases). CDR1 SGHTA and CDR2 FQGNSA come from the germline V gene. Trimming shortened V by 8 bases and J by 5 bases, and 15 bases separated the two germline ends. CDR3 length: 13 amino acids. CDR3 sequence reads: CASGQGIGTEAFF. As DNA, the CDR3 is TGTGCCAGCGGTCAGGGAATCGGGACTGAAGCTTTCTTT.

The chain recombines TRBV7-2 with TRBJ1-1; 10 bases are shared with TRBD1. The CDR3 runs 13 residues. Germline CDR1 SGHTA, CDR2 FQGNSA. The trim removed 3 bases at V and 9 bases at J, leaving 4 bases unmatched. CDR3 DNA sequence: TGTGCCAGCAGCTTCGTGGGACAGGGGCAAGCTTTCTTT. Protein sequence: CASSFVGQGQAFF.

This chain links TRBV11-3 with TRBJ2-7; the match to TRBD1 covers 9 bases. Per germline, CDR1 SGHNT and CDR2 YENEEA. After removal of 1 base from V and 4 bases from J, the junction contained 5 bases not matched to a gene. The CDR3 is 15 amino acids. The CDR3 protein is CASSLAQGAGYEQYF. CDR3 DNA: TGTGCCAGCAGCTTAGCACAGGGGGCCGGTTACGAGCAGTACTTC.

The V call is TRBV27, the J call TRBJ1-1; the D is unclear. Germline lookup yields CDR1 MNHEY and CDR2 SMNVEV (reference sequence). V lost 2 bases and J 3 bases, leaving 10 bases between the germline ends. The length of the CDR3 is 14 residues. In nucleotides, the CDR3 is TGTGCCAGCAGTTTAGTAATTGCGGACACTGAAGCTTTCTTT. It translates to CASSLVIADTEAFF.